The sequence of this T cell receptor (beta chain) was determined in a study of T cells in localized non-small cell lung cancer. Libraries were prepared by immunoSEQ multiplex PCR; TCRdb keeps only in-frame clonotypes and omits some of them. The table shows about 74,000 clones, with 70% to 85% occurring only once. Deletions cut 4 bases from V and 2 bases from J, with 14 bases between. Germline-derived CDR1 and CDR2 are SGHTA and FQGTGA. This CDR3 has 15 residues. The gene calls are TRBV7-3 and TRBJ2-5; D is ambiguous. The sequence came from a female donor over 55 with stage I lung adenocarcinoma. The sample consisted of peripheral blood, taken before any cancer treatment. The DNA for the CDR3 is TGTGCCAGCAGCTATCGAATAGTATTGCAAGAGACCCAGTACTTC. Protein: CASSYRIVLQETQYF.